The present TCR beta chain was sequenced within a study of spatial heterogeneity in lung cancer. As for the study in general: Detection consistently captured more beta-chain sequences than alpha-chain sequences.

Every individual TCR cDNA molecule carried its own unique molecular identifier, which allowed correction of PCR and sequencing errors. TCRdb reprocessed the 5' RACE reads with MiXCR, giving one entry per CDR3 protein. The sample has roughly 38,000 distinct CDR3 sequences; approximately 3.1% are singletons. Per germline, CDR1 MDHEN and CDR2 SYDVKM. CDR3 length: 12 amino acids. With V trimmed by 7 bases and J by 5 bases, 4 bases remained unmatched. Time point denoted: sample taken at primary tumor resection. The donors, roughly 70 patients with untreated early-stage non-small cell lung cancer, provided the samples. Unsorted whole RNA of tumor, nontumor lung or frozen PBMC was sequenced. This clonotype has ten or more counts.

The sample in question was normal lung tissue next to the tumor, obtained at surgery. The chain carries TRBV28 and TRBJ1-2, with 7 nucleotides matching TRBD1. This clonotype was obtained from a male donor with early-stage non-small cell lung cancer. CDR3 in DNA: TGTGCCAGCATCGACAGGGCGTATGGCTACACCTTC. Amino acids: CASIDRAYGYTF.